This is a list of T cell receptor beta chains from one sample in a study of shared clonotypes between healthy human individuals. The table came from immunoSEQ multiplex PCR; TCRdb's copy has only in-frame clones and leaves some out. In the table there are about 710,000 clones, roughly 72% of which are singletons. Specimen: memory CD4+ T cells sorted from blood. All receptors derive from a woman in her 30s in good health. Both conserved end residues are part of each CDR3. A D gene is named only where the DNA matches it firmly. The size entry is marked missing in some rows and otherwise reads once, few, many or a size class.

j_call v_call clone_size d_call cdr3_aa cdr3_nt
TRBJ2-5 TRBV7-9 NA TRBD2 CASSSGPSGPFQETQYF TGTGCCAGCAGCTCCGGCCCTAGCGGACCTTTCCAAGAGACCCAGTACTTC
TRBJ1-2 TRBV6-1 few TRBD1 CASSATGNYGYTF TGTGCCAGCAGTGCGACAGGGAACTATGGCTACACCTTC
TRBJ1-2 TRBV9 NA NA CASHHWMFGYTF TGTGCCAGTCATCACTGGATGTTTGGCTACACCTTC
TRBJ1-1 TRBV5-1 NA NA CASSPGSMNTEAFF TGCGCCAGCAGCCCTGGGAGTATGAACACTGAAGCTTTCTTT
TRBJ1-3 TRBV18 NA NA CASSPLTPGLSGNTIYF TGTGCCAGCTCACCACTTACCCCGGGATTATCTGGAAACACCATATATTTT
TRBJ1-2 TRBV10-2 once NA CASSARSDYGYTF TGCGCCAGCAGTGCACGGTCAGACTATGGCTACACCTTC
TRBJ2-5 TRBV5-4 NA NA CASSHARHQETQYF TGTGCCAGCAGCCATGCCCGGCACCAAGAGACCCAGTACTTC
TRBJ1-1 TRBV7-8 NA NA CASSRELNTEAFF TGTGCCAGCAGCCGGGAGTTGAACACTGAAGCTTTCTTT
TRBJ2-3 TRBV2 NA NA CASSEVRAGSTDTQYF TGTGCCAGCAGTGAAGTTCGGGCGGGGAGCACAGATACGCAGTATTTT
TRBJ1-2 TRBV18 once NA CASSPSLDTNYGYTF TGTGCCAGCTCACCATCTTTAGATACTAACTATGGCTACACCTTC
TRBJ2-2 TRBV11-2 few NA CASSLGVYRELFF TGTGCCAGCAGCTTAGGGGTCTATAGGGAGCTGTTTTTT
TRBJ1-3 TRBV5-1 NA NA CASSFSSGSRGASGNTIYF TGCGCCAGCAGCTTTAGTAGTGGATCGAGGGGCGCGTCTGGAAACACCATATATTTT
TRBJ1-1 TRBV18 NA TRBD1 CASSPTGIAEAFF TGTGCCAGCTCACCGACAGGGATCGCTGAAGCTTTCTTT
TRBJ2-3 TRBV27 NA TRBD2 CASSWQGTSGGTDTQYF TGTGCCAGCAGTTGGCAGGGGACTAGCGGGGGGACAGATACGCAGTATTTT
TRBJ2-2 TRBV7-8 many TRBD2 CASSLAPGGLTGELFF TGTGCCAGCAGCTTAGCGCCGGGGGGACTGACCGGGGAGCTGTTTTTT
TRBJ2-3 TRBV7-3 NA TRBD1 CASSAGQGATDTQYF TGTGCCAGCAGCGCCGGACAGGGGGCTACAGATACGCAGTATTTT
TRBJ2-7 TRBV28 few NA CASKGAGGGTYEQYF TGTGCCAGCAAAGGCGCCGGGGGAGGAACCTACGAGCAGTACTTC
TRBJ1-6 TRBV18 NA NA CASSTSLGDSPLHF TGTGCCAGCTCAACTTCTCTGGGGGATTCACCCCTCCACTTT
TRBJ1-1 TRBV10-2 NA NA CASSESRATEAFF TGCGCCAGCAGTGAGTCGAGGGCAACTGAAGCTTTCTTT
TRBJ2-1 TRBV7-8 NA TRBD1 CASNQGVNYNEQFF TGTGCCAGCAACCAGGGGGTAAATTACAATGAGCAGTTCTTC
TRBJ2-7 TRBV18 NA TRBD2 CASSPYPSGNYEQYF TGTGCCAGCTCACCATATCCTAGCGGGAACTACGAGCAGTACTTC
TRBJ1-1 TRBV7-6 NA NA CASSRQYGDTEAFF TGTGCCAGCAGCAGACAGTATGGGGACACTGAAGCTTTCTTT
TRBJ1-1 TRBV6-5 NA NA CASRSITEAFF TGTGCCAGCCGGTCTATCACTGAAGCTTTCTTT
TRBJ2-3 TRBV19 NA TRBD2 CATTGLAGTDTQYF TGTGCCACCACCGGACTAGCGGGCACAGATACGCAGTATTTT
TRBJ2-7 TRBV7-2 many NA CASSPIQTYEQYF TGTGCCAGCAGCCCCATTCAAACCTACGAGCAGTACTTC
TRBJ2-1 TRBV5-1 few TRBD1 CASSLPDRDFNEQFF TGCGCCAGCAGCTTGCCGGACAGGGATTTTAATGAGCAGTTCTTC
TRBJ2-5 TRBV7-9 NA NA CASSLDLKETQYF TGTGCCAGCAGCTTAGACTTGAAAGAGACCCAGTACTTC